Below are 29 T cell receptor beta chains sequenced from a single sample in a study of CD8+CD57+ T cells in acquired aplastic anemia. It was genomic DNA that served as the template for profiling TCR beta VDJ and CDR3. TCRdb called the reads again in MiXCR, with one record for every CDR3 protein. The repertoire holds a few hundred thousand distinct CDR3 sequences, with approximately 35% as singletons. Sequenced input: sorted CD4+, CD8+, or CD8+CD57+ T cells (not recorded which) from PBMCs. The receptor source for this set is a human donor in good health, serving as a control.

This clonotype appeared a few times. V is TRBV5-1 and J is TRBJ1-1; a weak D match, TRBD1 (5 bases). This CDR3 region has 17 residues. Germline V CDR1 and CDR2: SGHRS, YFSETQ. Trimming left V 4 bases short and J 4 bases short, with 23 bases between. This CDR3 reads CASSRENSRGYGTEAFF. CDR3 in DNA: TGCGCCAGCAGCAGGGAGAACAGTAGGGGATACGGCACTGAAGCTTTCTTT.

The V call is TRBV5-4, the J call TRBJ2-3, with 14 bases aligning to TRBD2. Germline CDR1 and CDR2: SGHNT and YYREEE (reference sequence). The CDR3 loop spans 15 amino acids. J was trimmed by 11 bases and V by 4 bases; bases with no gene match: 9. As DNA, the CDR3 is TGTGCCAGCAGCCAGGGACTAGCGGGAGCCAGGGGGCAGTATTTT. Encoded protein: CASSQGLAGARGQYF.

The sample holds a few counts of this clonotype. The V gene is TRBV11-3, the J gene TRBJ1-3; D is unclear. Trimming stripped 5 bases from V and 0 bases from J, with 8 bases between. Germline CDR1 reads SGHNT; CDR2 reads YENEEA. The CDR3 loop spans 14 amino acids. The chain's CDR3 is CASSERSSGNTIYF. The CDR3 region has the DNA TGTGCCAGCAGCGAACGAAGCTCTGGAAACACCATATATTTT.

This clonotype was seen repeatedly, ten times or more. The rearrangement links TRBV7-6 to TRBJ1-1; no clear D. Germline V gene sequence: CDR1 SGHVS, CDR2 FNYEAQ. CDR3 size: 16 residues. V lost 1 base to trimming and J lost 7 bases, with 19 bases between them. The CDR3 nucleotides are TGTGCCAGCAGCTTAGTTAGGATAATGGGCCCCGATGAAGCTTTCTTT. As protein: CASSLVRIMGPDEAFF. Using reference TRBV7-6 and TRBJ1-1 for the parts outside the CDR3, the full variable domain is GAGVSQSPRYKVTKRGQDVALRCDPISGHVSLYWYRQALGQGPEFLTYFNYEAQQDKSGLPNDRFSAERPEGSISTLTIQRTEQRDSAMYRCASSLVRIMGPDEAFFGQGTRLTVV.

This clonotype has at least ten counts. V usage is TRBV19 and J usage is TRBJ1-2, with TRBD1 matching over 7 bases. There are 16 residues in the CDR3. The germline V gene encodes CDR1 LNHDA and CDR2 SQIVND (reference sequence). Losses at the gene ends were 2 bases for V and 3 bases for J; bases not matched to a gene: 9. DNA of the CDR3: TGTGCCAGTAGTATATCACGACCACAGGGGTACTATGGCTACACCTTC. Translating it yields CASSISRPQGYYGYTF.

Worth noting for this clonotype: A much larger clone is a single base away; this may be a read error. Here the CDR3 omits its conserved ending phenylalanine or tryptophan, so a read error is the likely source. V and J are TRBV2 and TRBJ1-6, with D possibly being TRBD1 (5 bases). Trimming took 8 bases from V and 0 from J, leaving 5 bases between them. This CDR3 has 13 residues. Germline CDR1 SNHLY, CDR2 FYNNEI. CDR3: CASDSSYNSPLHS. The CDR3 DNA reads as TGTGCCAGCGACAGCTCCTATAATTCACCCCTCCACTCT.

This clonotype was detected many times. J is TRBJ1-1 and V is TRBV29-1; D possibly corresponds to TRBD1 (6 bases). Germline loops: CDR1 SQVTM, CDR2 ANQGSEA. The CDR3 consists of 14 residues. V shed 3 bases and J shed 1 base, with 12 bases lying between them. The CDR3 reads CSVEEQGRNTEAFF. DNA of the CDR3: TGCAGCGTTGAGGAACAGGGCCGGAACACTGAAGCTTTCTTT.

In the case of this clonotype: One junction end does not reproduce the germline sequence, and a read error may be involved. The CDR3 reads CAIKEREYYGYTF. CDR3 sequence (DNA): TGTGCCATCAAGGAGCGGGAGTACTATGGCTACACCTTC. V is TRBV10-1 and J is TRBJ1-2; no reliable D call. The CDR3 loop spans 13 amino acids. The V gene's germline CDR1 is WNHNN and CDR2 SYGVQD (reference sequence).

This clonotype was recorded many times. The DNA of the CDR3 is TGCAGTGCTAGGGAGAGCGGGGACTTTCTCAAGCAGTACTTC. Residues: CSARESGDFLKQYF. The rearrangement joins TRBV20-1 to TRBJ2-7, with 7 bases lining up with TRBD2. The CDR3 consists of 14 residues. With 3 bases clipped from V and 8 bases from J, the junction kept 13 bases outside the gene matches. CDR1 is DFQATT, CDR2 SNEGSKA, per germline (reference sequence).

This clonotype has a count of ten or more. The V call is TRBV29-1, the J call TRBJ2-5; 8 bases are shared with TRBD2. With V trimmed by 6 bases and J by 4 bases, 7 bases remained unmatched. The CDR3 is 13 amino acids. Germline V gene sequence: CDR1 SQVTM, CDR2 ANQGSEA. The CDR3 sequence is CSVDSGSGETQYF. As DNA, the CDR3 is TGCAGCGTCGACAGCGGGAGTGGAGAGACCCAGTACTTC.

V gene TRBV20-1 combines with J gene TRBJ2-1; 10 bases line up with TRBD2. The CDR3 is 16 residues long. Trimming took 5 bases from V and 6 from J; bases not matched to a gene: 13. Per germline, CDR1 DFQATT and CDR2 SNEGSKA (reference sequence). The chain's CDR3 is CSAAKPGLALGNEQFF. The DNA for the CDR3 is TGCAGTGCTGCGAAACCGGGACTAGCGTTGGGCAATGAGCAGTTCTTC.

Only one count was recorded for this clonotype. The DNA of the CDR3 is TGTGCCAGCAGTTACACGAGATTGTCTCTGGTCGCCGGGGAGCTGTTTTTT. Protein: CASSYTRLSLVAGELFF. V usage is TRBV6-5 and J usage is TRBJ2-2; D is unclear. Germline V gene lookup returns CDR1 MNHEY and CDR2 SVGAGI. Trimming took 2 bases from V and 6 from J, leaving 19 bases between them. The CDR3 covers 17 residues.

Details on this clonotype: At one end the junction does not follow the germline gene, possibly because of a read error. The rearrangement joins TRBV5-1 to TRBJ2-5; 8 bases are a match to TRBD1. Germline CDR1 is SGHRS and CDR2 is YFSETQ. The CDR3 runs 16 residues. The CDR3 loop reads CTSSWKAGQVQETQYF. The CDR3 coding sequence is TGCACCAGCAGCTGGAAGGCGGGACAGGTCCAAGAGACCCAGTACTTC.

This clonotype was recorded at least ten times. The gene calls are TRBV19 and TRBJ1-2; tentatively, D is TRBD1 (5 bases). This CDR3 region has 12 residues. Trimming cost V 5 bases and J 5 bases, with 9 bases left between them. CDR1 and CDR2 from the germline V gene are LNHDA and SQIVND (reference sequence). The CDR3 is CASSQGGYGYTF. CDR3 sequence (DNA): TGTGCCAGTAGTCAGGGTGGGTATGGCTACACCTTC.

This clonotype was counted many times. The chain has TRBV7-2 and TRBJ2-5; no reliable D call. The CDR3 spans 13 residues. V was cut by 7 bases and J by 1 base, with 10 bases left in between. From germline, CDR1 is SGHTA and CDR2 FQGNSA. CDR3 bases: TGTGCCAGCACGTTCTTGGCCCAAGAGACCCAGTACTTC. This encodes CASTFLAQETQYF. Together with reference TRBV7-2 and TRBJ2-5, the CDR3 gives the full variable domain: GAGVSQSPSNKVTEKGKDVELRCDPISGHTALYWYRQSLGQGLEFLIYFQGNSAPDKSGLPSDRFSAERTGGSVSTLTIQRTQQEDSAVYLCASTFLAQETQYFGPGTRLLVL.

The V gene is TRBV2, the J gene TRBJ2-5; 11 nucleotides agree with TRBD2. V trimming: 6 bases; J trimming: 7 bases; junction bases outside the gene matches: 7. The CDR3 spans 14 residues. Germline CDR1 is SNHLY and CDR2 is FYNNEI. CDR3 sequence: CASRPTSGMGTQYF. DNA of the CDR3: TGTGCCAGCAGACCGACTAGCGGGATGGGGACCCAGTACTTC.

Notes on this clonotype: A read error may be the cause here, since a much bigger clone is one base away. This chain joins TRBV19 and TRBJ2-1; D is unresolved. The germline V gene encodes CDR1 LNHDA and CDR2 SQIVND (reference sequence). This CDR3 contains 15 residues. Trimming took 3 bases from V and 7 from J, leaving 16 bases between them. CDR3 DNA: TGTGCCAGTAGTATTCAACTCGGGTTGGGGAATGAGCAGTTCTTC. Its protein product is CASSIQLGLGNEQFF.

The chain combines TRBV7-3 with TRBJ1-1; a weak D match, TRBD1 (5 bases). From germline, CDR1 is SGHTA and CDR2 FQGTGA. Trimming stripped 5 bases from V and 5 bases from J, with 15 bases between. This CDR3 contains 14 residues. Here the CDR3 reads CASSQAVGETEAFF. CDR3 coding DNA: TGTGCCAGCAGCCAAGCCGTGGGGGAAACTGAAGCTTTCTTT. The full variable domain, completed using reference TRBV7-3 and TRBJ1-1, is GAGVSQTPSNKVTEKGKYVELRCDPISGHTALYWYRQSLGQGPEFLIYFQGTGAADDSGLPNDRFFAVRPEGSVSTLKIQRTERGDSAVYLCASSQAVGETEAFFGQGTRLTVV.

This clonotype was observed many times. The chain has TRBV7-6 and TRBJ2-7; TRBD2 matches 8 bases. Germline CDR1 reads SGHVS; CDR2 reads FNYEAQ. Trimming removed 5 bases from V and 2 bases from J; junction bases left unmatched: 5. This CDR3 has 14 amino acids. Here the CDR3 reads CASSQGLATYEQYF. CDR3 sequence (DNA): TGTGCCAGCAGCCAAGGACTAGCTACCTACGAGCAGTACTTC. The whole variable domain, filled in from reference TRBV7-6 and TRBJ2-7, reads GAGVSQSPRYKVTKRGQDVALRCDPISGHVSLYWYRQALGQGPEFLTYFNYEAQQDKSGLPNDRFSAERPEGSISTLTIQRTEQRDSAMYRCASSQGLATYEQYFGPGTRLTVT.

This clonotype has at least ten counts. DNA for the CDR3: TGTGCCAGCAGTGAACCCCCGTTTGGGGGGTACACCGAGCAGTACTTC. Residues: CASSEPPFGGYTEQYF. The chain employs TRBV2 and TRBJ2-7; TRBD2 might be the D (6 bases). Germline V gene sequence: CDR1 SNHLY, CDR2 FYNNEI. V lost 2 bases to trimming and J lost 6 bases, with 20 bases between them. The CDR3 is 16 residues long.

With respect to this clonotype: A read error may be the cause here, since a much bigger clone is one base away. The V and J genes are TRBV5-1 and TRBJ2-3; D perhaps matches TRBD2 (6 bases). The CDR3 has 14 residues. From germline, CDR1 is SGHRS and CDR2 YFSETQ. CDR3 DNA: TGCCCCAGCAGCTTGGAGGGCAGTAGGGATACGCAGTATTTT. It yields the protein CPSSLEGSRDTQYF.

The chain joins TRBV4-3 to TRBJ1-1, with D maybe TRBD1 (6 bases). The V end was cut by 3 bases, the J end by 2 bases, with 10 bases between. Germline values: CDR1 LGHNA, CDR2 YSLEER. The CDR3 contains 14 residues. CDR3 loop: CASSQYRDNTEAFF. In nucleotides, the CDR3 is TGCGCCAGCAGCCAGTACAGGGATAACACTGAAGCTTTCTTT.

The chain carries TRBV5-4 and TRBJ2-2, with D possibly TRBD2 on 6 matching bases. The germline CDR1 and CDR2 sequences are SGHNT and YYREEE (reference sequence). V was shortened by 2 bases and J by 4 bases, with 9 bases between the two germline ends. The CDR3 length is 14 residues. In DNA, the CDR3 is TGTGCCAGCAGCTTAGGGGAGGCCACCGGGGAGCTGTTTTTT. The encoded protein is CASSLGEATGELFF.

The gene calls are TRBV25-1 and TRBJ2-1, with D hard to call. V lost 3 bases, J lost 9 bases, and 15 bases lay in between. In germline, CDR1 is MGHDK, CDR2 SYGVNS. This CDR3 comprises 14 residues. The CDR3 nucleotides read TGTGCCAGCAGTGACCCCTCTGAGAGTTCTGAGCAGTTCTTC. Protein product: CASSDPSESSEQFF. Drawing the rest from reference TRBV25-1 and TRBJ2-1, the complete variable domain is EADIYQTPRYLVIGTGKKITLECSQTMGHDKMYWYQQDPGMELHLIHYSYGVNSTEKGDLSSESTVSRIRTEHFPLTLESARPSHTSQYLCASSDPSESSEQFFGPGTRLTVL.

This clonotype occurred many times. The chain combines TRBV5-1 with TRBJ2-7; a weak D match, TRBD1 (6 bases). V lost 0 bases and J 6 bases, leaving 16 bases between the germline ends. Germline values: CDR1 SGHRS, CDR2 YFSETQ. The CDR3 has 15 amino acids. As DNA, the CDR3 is TGCGCCAGCAGCTTGGCCCCAGGACAGTTCTCCGAGCAGTACTTC. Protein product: CASSLAPGQFSEQYF.

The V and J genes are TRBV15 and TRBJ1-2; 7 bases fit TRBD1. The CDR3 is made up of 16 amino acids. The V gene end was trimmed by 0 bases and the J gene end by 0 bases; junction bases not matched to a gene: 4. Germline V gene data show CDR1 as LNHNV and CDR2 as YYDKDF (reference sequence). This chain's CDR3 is CATSRDRTGANYGYTF. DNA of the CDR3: TGTGCCACCAGCAGAGATCGGACAGGAGCTAACTATGGCTACACCTTC.

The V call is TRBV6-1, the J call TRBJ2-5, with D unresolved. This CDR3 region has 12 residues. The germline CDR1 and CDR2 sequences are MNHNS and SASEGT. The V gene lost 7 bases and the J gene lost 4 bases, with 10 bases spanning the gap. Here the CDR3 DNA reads TGTGCCAGCAACCCCGGCGGAGAGACCCAGTACTTC. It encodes CASNPGGETQYF.

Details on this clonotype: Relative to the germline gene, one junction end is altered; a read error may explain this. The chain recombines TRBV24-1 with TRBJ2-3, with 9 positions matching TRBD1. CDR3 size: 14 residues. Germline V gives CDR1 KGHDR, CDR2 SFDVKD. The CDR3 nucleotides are TGTGCCAGCAGTACAGGGGGCCCCTCTGATACGCAGTATTTT. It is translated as CASSTGGPSDTQYF.

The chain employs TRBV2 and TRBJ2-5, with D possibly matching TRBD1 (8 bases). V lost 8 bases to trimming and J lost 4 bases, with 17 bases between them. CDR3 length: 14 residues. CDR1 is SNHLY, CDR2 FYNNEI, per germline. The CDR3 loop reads CASRDRTGGETQYF. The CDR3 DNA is TGTGCCAGCCGGGACAGGACGGGGGGAGAGACCCAGTACTTC. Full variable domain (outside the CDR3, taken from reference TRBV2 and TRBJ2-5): EPEVTQTPSHQVTQMGQEVILRCVPISNHLYFYWYRQILGQKVEFLVSFYNNEISEKSEIFDDQFSVERPDGSNFTLKIRSTKLEDSAMYFCASRDRTGGETQYFGPGTRLLVL.